These T cell receptor beta chains were read from a single sample in a study of cytomegalovirus exposure and HLA in healthy donors. Sequencing was performed with immunoSEQ multiplex PCR; in TCRdb, only in-frame clones are kept and a portion is missing. The table records over 150,000 clones, around 67% of them present only once. Sequencing used PBMCs. The receptors here all came from a woman younger than 30 in good health and CMV-seropositive. Both conserved end residues are part of each CDR3. The D gene is left open where the match is weak. Some rows mark clone size as missing; the rest say once, few, many or name a class of expanded clone.

length: 14
D: -
J: TRBJ1-1
size: -
V: TRBV7-6
CDR3: CASSLSEMNTEAFF
DNA: TGTGCCAGCAGCTTATCCGAGATGAACACTGAAGCTTTCTTT

length: 17
D: TRBD2
J: TRBJ2-3
size: few
V: TRBV7-2
CDR3: CATQTGQRGGGTDTQYF
DNA: TGTGCCACTCAAACGGGACAGCGGGGGGGCGGCACAGATACGCAGTATTTT

length: 14
D: TRBD1
J: TRBJ2-3
size: -
V: TRBV18
CDR3: CASSLAGGADTQYF
DNA: TGTGCCAGCTCACTTGCAGGGGGAGCAGATACGCAGTATTTT

length: 15
D: -
J: TRBJ2-1
size: -
V: TRBV7-9
CDR3: CASSQPSSGTNEQFF
DNA: TGTGCCAGCAGCCAACCAAGCTCAGGTACCAATGAGCAGTTCTTC

length: 20
D: TRBD2
J: TRBJ2-7
size: -
V: TRBV27
CDR3: CASSPRTSGRLGGQPYEQYF
DNA: TGTGCCAGCAGTCCGAGGACTAGCGGGAGGCTCGGGGGTCAGCCCTACGAGCAGTACTTC

length: 17
D: TRBD2
J: TRBJ2-3
size: once
V: TRBV7-2
CDR3: CASSLALLAGAGDTQYF
DNA: TGTGCCAGCAGCTTAGCCCTACTAGCGGGGGCCGGAGATACGCAGTATTTT

length: 14
D: -
J: TRBJ2-7
size: -
V: TRBV5-6
CDR3: CASSLWPGLYEQYF
DNA: TGTGCCAGCAGCTTGTGGCCAGGATTGTACGAGCAGTACTTC

length: 16
D: -
J: TRBJ1-3
size: -
V: TRBV30
CDR3: CAWSTFLGAEGNTIYF
DNA: TGTGCCTGGAGCACGTTCCTGGGGGCGGAGGGAAACACCATATATTTT

length: 13
D: -
J: TRBJ1-1
size: -
V: TRBV9
CDR3: CASGEGGNTEAFF
DNA: TGTGCCAGCGGAGAGGGAGGGAACACTGAAGCTTTCTTT

length: 15
D: TRBD1
J: TRBJ1-2
size: -
V: TRBV15
CDR3: CATSRANTGQGGYIF
DNA: TGTGCCACCAGCAGAGCTAATACGGGACAGGGCGGCTACATCTTC

length: 15
D: TRBD1
J: TRBJ2-7
size: -
V: TRBV7-9
CDR3: CASSSPGTGNYEQYF
DNA: TGTGCCAGCAGCTCTCCCGGGACAGGGAATTACGAGCAGTACTTC

length: 16
D: TRBD1
J: TRBJ1-1
size: -
V: TRBV18
CDR3: CASSYFSGGAGTEAFF
DNA: TGTGCCAGCTCATACTTTTCAGGGGGCGCGGGCACTGAAGCTTTCTTT

length: 14
D: TRBD1
J: TRBJ1-2
size: -
V: TRBV6-5
CDR3: CASSQGQTNYGYTF
DNA: TGTGCCAGCAGCCAGGGACAGACTAACTATGGCTACACCTTC

length: 14
D: -
J: TRBJ1-5
size: few
V: TRBV15
CDR3: CATNSVYGNQPQHF
DNA: TGTGCCACCAATTCAGTATACGGCAATCAGCCCCAGCATTTT

length: 12
D: -
J: TRBJ2-7
size: once
V: TRBV6-5
CDR3: CASTSLEDEQYF
DNA: TGTGCCAGCACCTCCTTGGAGGACGAGCAGTACTTC

length: 15
D: -
J: TRBJ1-4
size: once
V: TRBV2
CDR3: CASSGQGPPNEKLFF
DNA: TGTGCCAGCAGTGGTCAGGGCCCCCCTAATGAAAAACTGTTTTTT

length: 14
D: TRBD1
J: TRBJ1-5
size: -
V: TRBV19
CDR3: CASHPRTGEGAQHF
DNA: TGTGCCAGCCATCCGAGGACAGGTGAAGGAGCCCAGCATTTT

length: 16
D: TRBD2
J: TRBJ2-3
size: -
V: TRBV4-1
CDR3: CASSLPSGRFADTQYF
DNA: TGCGCCAGCAGCCTTCCTAGCGGGAGGTTCGCAGATACGCAGTATTTT

length: 16
D: TRBD1
J: TRBJ1-1
size: -
V: TRBV5-1
CDR3: CASSFKDRAVNTEAFF
DNA: TGCGCCAGCAGCTTTAAGGACAGGGCCGTGAACACTGAAGCTTTCTTT

length: 15
D: TRBD2
J: TRBJ2-3
size: -
V: TRBV28
CDR3: CASSWTSVVTDTQYF
DNA: TGTGCCAGCAGTTGGACTAGCGTAGTCACAGATACGCAGTATTTT

length: 15
D: -
J: TRBJ2-1
size: -
V: TRBV7-2
CDR3: CASSGGSSSYNEQFF
DNA: TGTGCCAGCAGCGGGGGCTCAAGCTCCTACAATGAGCAGTTCTTC

length: 15
D: TRBD1
J: TRBJ2-6
size: -
V: TRBV28
CDR3: CASSRGGGRANVLTF
DNA: TGTGCCAGCAGCCGAGGGGGCGGAAGGGCCAACGTCCTGACTTTC

length: 13
D: -
J: TRBJ2-3
size: -
V: TRBV15
CDR3: CATNRDSTDTQYF
DNA: TGTGCCACTAACAGGGATTCAACAGATACGCAGTATTTT

length: 16
D: -
J: TRBJ2-4
size: -
V: TRBV5-1
CDR3: CASSLVSGVAKNIQYF
DNA: TGCGCCAGCAGCTTGGTTTCGGGTGTAGCCAAAAACATTCAGTACTTC

length: 15
D: -
J: TRBJ2-3
size: -
V: TRBV7-3
CDR3: CASSPVHTGADTQYF
DNA: TGTGCCAGCAGCCCCGTCCACACGGGGGCAGATACGCAGTATTTT

length: 12
D: TRBD2
J: TRBJ2-3
size: -
V: TRBV5-6
CDR3: CASTTGGTRLYF
DNA: TGTGCCAGCACCACGGGGGGGACCCGGCTGTATTTT

length: 13
D: -
J: TRBJ2-3
size: -
V: TRBV4-1
CDR3: CASSQGLRDTQYF
DNA: TGCGCCAGCAGCCAAGGCCTACGGGATACGCAGTATTTT

length: 15
D: -
J: TRBJ2-1
size: -
V: TRBV7-2
CDR3: CASSFLTGSYNEQFF
DNA: TGTGCCAGCAGCTTTTTGACGGGGAGTTACAATGAGCAGTTCTTC

length: 16
D: -
J: TRBJ2-7
size: -
V: TRBV11-1
CDR3: CASSLVGALIQGEQYF
DNA: TGTGCCAGCAGCTTAGTAGGGGCCCTGATTCAGGGCGAGCAGTACTTC

length: 16
D: TRBD1
J: TRBJ1-3
size: -
V: TRBV7-9
CDR3: CASSTDRGAWGNTIYF
DNA: TGTGCCAGCAGCACAGACAGGGGAGCCTGGGGAAACACCATATATTTT

length: 16
D: TRBD2
J: TRBJ2-3
size: -
V: TRBV14
CDR3: CASSQATSLSTDTQYF
DNA: TGTGCCAGCAGCCAAGCGACTAGCCTAAGCACAGATACGCAGTATTTT

length: 13
D: TRBD2
J: TRBJ2-1
size: few
V: TRBV5-1
CDR3: CASSLSGGYEQFF
DNA: TGCGCCAGCAGCCTCAGCGGGGGGTATGAGCAGTTCTTC

length: 15
D: -
J: TRBJ1-2
size: -
V: TRBV15
CDR3: CATSRVGGGNYGYTF
DNA: TGTGCCACCAGCAGAGTGGGGGGAGGGAACTATGGCTACACCTTC

length: 14
D: -
J: TRBJ1-2
size: -
V: TRBV7-9
CDR3: CASTPRGGNYGYTF
DNA: TGTGCCAGCACCCCTCGGGGAGGAAACTATGGCTACACCTTC

length: 17
D: TRBD1
J: TRBJ1-5
size: once
V: TRBV7-2
CDR3: CASSLEPQGAGNQPQHF
DNA: TGTGCCAGCAGCTTAGAACCTCAGGGGGCTGGCAATCAGCCCCAGCATTTT

length: 12
D: -
J: TRBJ2-7
size: few
V: TRBV12-5
CDR3: CASGLFSYEQYF
DNA: TGTGCTAGTGGTTTGTTCTCCTACGAGCAGTACTTC

length: 16
D: TRBD1
J: TRBJ2-5
size: -
V: TRBV11-2
CDR3: CASSWTGTGDAETQYF
DNA: TGTGCCAGCAGTTGGACCGGGACAGGGGATGCGGAGACCCAGTACTTC

length: 15
D: TRBD2
J: TRBJ2-5
size: -
V: TRBV7-2
CDR3: CASSLRGGSPETQYF
DNA: TGTGCCAGCAGCCTTCGGGGAGGGAGCCCTGAGACCCAGTACTTC

length: 16
D: -
J: TRBJ1-2
size: -
V: TRBV4-1
CDR3: CASSRPGGTADYGYTF
DNA: TGCGCCAGCAGCCGACCGGGGGGGACGGCAGACTATGGCTACACCTTC

length: 15
D: -
J: TRBJ1-2
size: -
V: TRBV18
CDR3: CASSPQTNTNYGYTF
DNA: TGTGCCAGCTCACCCCAGACAAATACTAACTATGGCTACACCTTC

length: 15
D: -
J: TRBJ1-4
size: -
V: TRBV19
CDR3: CASRGQLPREEKLFF
DNA: TGTGCCAGTCGAGGACAGCTCCCGAGGGAGGAAAAACTGTTTTTT

length: 16
D: TRBD1
J: TRBJ1-2
size: -
V: TRBV6-5
CDR3: CASSYGQGAKVKGYTF
DNA: TGTGCCAGCAGTTATGGACAGGGGGCGAAAGTGAAGGGCTACACCTTC

length: 17
D: TRBD2
J: TRBJ2-1
size: few
V: TRBV4-2
CDR3: CASSQAGLAGGPNEQFF
DNA: TGTGCCAGCAGCCAGGCTGGACTAGCGGGGGGGCCAAATGAGCAGTTCTTC

length: 15
D: TRBD2
J: TRBJ2-3
size: few
V: TRBV7-9
CDR3: CASSPPREIPDTQYF
DNA: TGTGCCAGCAGCCCCCCGCGGGAGATCCCAGATACGCAGTATTTT

length: 14
D: TRBD2
J: TRBJ2-7
size: -
V: TRBV6-5
CDR3: CASSISGSSYEQYF
DNA: TGTGCCAGCAGTATTAGCGGGAGCTCCTACGAGCAGTACTTC

length: 16
D: -
J: TRBJ2-3
size: -
V: TRBV9
CDR3: CASSVAWGLLTDTQYF
DNA: TGTGCCAGCAGCGTAGCTTGGGGACTTCTCACAGATACGCAGTATTTT

length: 15
D: TRBD1
J: TRBJ1-2
size: -
V: TRBV29-1
CDR3: CSVGPAGGTGQGYTF
DNA: TGCAGCGTTGGCCCAGCGGGAGGGACAGGTCAAGGCTACACCTTC

length: 17
D: TRBD2
J: TRBJ2-5
size: -
V: TRBV18
CDR3: CASSPLGGLAGDETQYF
DNA: TGTGCCAGCTCACCACTCGGCGGACTAGCGGGAGACGAGACCCAGTACTTC

length: 14
D: TRBD1
J: TRBJ2-2
size: -
V: TRBV6-5
CDR3: CASSFGQGTGELFF
DNA: TGTGCCAGCAGTTTCGGACAGGGCACCGGGGAGCTGTTTTTT

length: 14
D: -
J: TRBJ1-3
size: -
V: TRBV30
CDR3: CAWSTGLGGNTIYF
DNA: TGTGCCTGGAGCACAGGGCTGGGTGGAAACACCATATATTTT

length: 14
D: TRBD1
J: TRBJ1-4
size: once
V: TRBV5-1
CDR3: CASSSGQSPEKLFF
DNA: TGCGCCAGCAGCTCGGGACAGTCGCCCGAAAAACTGTTTTTT

length: 18
D: TRBD2
J: TRBJ2-7
size: -
V: TRBV9
CDR3: CASSTRGLAGGPRDEQYF
DNA: TGTGCCAGCAGCACCCGCGGACTAGCGGGAGGGCCGAGAGACGAGCAGTACTTC

length: 15
D: TRBD2
J: TRBJ2-5
size: -
V: TRBV27
CDR3: CATRLGLAPKETQYF
DNA: TGTGCCACCCGATTGGGACTAGCGCCTAAAGAGACCCAGTACTTC

length: 12
D: TRBD1
J: TRBJ1-1
size: -
V: TRBV30
CDR3: CAWSGTGGLAFF
DNA: TGTGCCTGGAGTGGGACAGGGGGTTTAGCTTTCTTT